The clone carrying this TCR beta chain was detected many times. Using its own MiXCR run on the 5' RACE reads, TCRdb lists one record per CDR3 protein. The sample yields tens of thousands of distinct CDR3 sequences, around 10% seen once. This entry comes from a study of neurological immune-mediated disorders. Per the germline V gene, CDR1 is DFQATT and CDR2 is SNEGSKA (reference sequence). The CDR3 is made up of 14 amino acids. Trimming removed 4 bases at V and 2 bases at J, with 14 bases between. This TCR came from a woman aged 30 to 39 with HTLV-1-associated myelopathy (HAM/TSP). Sequenced: CD4+ T cells from blood. The chain couples TRBV20-1 to TRBJ1-1; D unresolved. The CDR3 nucleotides read TGCAGTGCTATCGGCGCCAGGCAAAACACTGAAGCTTTCTTT. It is translated as CSAIGARQNTEAFF.